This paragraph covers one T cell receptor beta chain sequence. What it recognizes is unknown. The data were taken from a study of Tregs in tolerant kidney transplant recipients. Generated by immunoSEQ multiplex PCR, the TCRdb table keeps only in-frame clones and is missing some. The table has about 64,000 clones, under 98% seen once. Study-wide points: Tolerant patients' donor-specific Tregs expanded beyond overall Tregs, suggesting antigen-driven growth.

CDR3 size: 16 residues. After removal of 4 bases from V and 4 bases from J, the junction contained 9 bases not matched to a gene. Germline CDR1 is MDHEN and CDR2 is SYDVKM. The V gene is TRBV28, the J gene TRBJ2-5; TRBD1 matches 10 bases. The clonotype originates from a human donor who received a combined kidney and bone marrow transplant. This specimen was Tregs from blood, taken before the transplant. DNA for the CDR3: TGTGCCAGCAGTTCCTGGGACAGGGGCCTCGGAGAGACCCAGTACTTC. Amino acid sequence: CASSSWDRGLGETQYF.